The 22 T cell receptor beta chains given below trace back to one sample, sequenced in a study of shared clonotypes between healthy human individuals. Sequencing used immunoSEQ multiplex PCR; TCRdb keeps in-frame clones, though not all of them. Of some 2,000,000 clones in the sample, roughly 95% were seen once. The sample comprised naive CD4+ T cells sorted from blood. Subset noted: CD45RA+ positively selected. The source is a man aged 18 to 30 in good health.

J is TRBJ1-4 and V is TRBV2; the D gene is possibly TRBD1 (5 bases). V was shortened by 4 bases and J by 8 bases, with 17 bases between the two germline ends. This CDR3 spans 15 amino acids. In germline, CDR1 is SNHLY, CDR2 FYNNEI. The chain's CDR3 is CASSVGGTGGEKLFF. The CDR3 coding sequence is TGTGCCAGCAGTGTGGGCGGAACAGGAGGGGAAAAACTGTTTTTT.

The chain is built from TRBV5-1 and TRBJ2-5; no clear D gene. Germline V gene lookup returns CDR1 SGHRS and CDR2 YFSETQ. V gave up 4 bases and J gave up 4 bases, with 5 bases separating them. The CDR3 has 11 amino acids. The CDR3: CASSTRETQYF. The CDR3 nucleotides read TGCGCCAGCAGCACTCGAGAGACCCAGTACTTC.

In nucleotides, the CDR3 is TGTGCCAGCAGCTTAGTGCAGGGAAGCTCCTACGAGCAGTACTTC. This codes for CASSLVQGSSYEQYF. The J gene is TRBJ2-7, the V gene TRBV11-2, with a weak D call TRBD1 (5 bases). Germline-derived CDR1 and CDR2 are SGHAT and FQNNGV. The CDR3 totals 15 residues. V lost 1 base and J lost 0, with 10 bases in between. The full variable domain, its missing parts supplied by reference TRBV11-2 and TRBJ2-7, is EAGVAQSPRYKIIEKRQSVAFWCNPISGHATLYWYQQILGQGPKLLIQFQNNGVVDDSQLPKDRFSAERLKGVDSTLKIQPAKLEDSAVYLCASSLVQGSSYEQYFGPGTRLTVT.

V gene TRBV7-8 combines with J gene TRBJ2-6, with D maybe TRBD1 (5 bases). The CDR3 totals 18 residues. CDR1 and CDR2 from the germline V gene are SGHVS and FQNEAQ. V shed 6 bases and J shed 0 bases, with 18 bases lying between them. CDR3 sequence reads: CASSSQGSSYSGANVLTF. The DNA of the CDR3 is TGTGCCAGCAGTTCTCAGGGTTCCTCTTACTCTGGGGCCAACGTCCTGACTTTC.

The chain employs TRBV4-1 and TRBJ2-7, with 7 bases aligning to TRBD1. Looked up from germline, CDR1 is MGHRA and CDR2 is YSYEKL. Trimming at V came to 3 bases and at J to 4 bases, leaving 6 bases not matched to a gene. The CDR3 is 14 amino acids. CDR3 residues: CASSQHGTVYEQYF. The CDR3 DNA sequence: TGCGCCAGCAGCCAGCACGGGACAGTTTACGAGCAGTACTTC.

This clone was recorded a few times. This CDR3 is also generated by other DNA sequences in the sample. The chain couples TRBV10-3 to TRBJ1-3; D unresolved. Looked up from germline, CDR1 is ENHRY and CDR2 is SYGVKD. This CDR3 comprises 12 residues. Trimming left V 0 bases short and J 3 bases short, with 0 bases between. In DNA, the CDR3 is TGTGCCATCAGTGAGTCTGGAAACACCATATATTTT. Amino acid sequence: CAISESGNTIYF.

This chain uses TRBV28 with TRBJ2-3; no clear D. There are 13 residues in the CDR3. Germline values: CDR1 MDHEN, CDR2 SYDVKM. Trimming left V 5 bases short and J 5 bases short, with 11 bases between. For the CDR3, the DNA is TGTGCCAGCAGTATTCGACCAGTAGATACGCAGTATTTT. It yields the protein CASSIRPVDTQYF. Looking up the rest from reference TRBV28 and TRBJ2-3 gives the full variable domain: DVKVTQSSRYLVKRTGEKVFLECVQDMDHENMFWYRQDPGLGLRLIYFSYDVKMKEKGDIPEGYSVSREKKERFSLILESASTNQTSMYLCASSIRPVDTQYFGPGTRLTVL.

CDR3 nucleotides: TGTGCCAGCAGCTGGGAAAATGAGCAGTTCTTC. Translated: CASSWENEQFF. This chain links TRBV5-4 with TRBJ2-1; D unclear. The V and J ends lost 3 bases and 7 bases respectively, with 5 bases between them. The CDR3 runs to 11 residues. Per germline, CDR1 SGHNT and CDR2 YYREEE (reference sequence).

The chain has TRBV29-1 and TRBJ1-1; maybe TRBD1 (5 bases). Germline CDR1 and CDR2: SQVTM and ANQGSEA. The CDR3 totals 13 residues. V was pared by 3 bases and J by 6 bases, with 14 bases between. CDR3 amino acids: CSVELLLTAEAFF. In DNA form, the CDR3 reads TGCAGCGTTGAGCTGTTATTGACAGCTGAAGCTTTCTTT.

The gene calls are TRBV30 and TRBJ2-1, with a weak D call TRBD2 (5 bases). Per germline, CDR1 GTSNPN and CDR2 SVGIG (reference sequence). CDR3 size: 15 residues. V gave up 0 bases and J gave up 11 bases, with 20 bases separating them. The CDR3 loop reads CAWSVPLVLVVKQFF. Written as DNA, the CDR3 is TGTGCCTGGAGTGTACCACTAGTGTTGGTTGTGAAGCAGTTCTTC.

J is TRBJ2-7 and V is TRBV6-5; 10 bases are a match to TRBD1. Germline CDR1 reads MNHEY; CDR2 reads SVGAGI. V was clipped by 2 bases and J by 1 base; unmatched bases: 5. The CDR3 loop spans 16 amino acids. CDR3 sequence: CASSYDPGQGSYEQYF. The CDR3 region has the DNA TGTGCCAGCAGTTACGACCCGGGACAGGGGTCCTACGAGCAGTACTTC.

The CDR3 is CASSPLIGAANTGELFF. The CDR3 region has the DNA TGTGCCAGCTCACCCCTAATCGGCGCGGCGAACACCGGGGAGCTGTTTTTT. The gene calls are TRBV18 and TRBJ2-2; no clear D gene. The CDR3 sequence is 17 residues long. The germline V and J ends were trimmed by 3 bases and 0 bases, with 14 bases remaining between them. The germline V gene encodes CDR1 KGHSH and CDR2 LQKENI. Drawing the rest from reference TRBV18 and TRBJ2-2, the complete variable domain is NAGVMQNPRHLVRRRGQEARLRCSPMKGHSHVYWYRQLPEEGLKFMVYLQKENIIDESGMPKERFSAEFPKEGPSILRIQQVVRGDSAAYFCASSPLIGAANTGELFFGEGSRLTVL.

The chain employs TRBV28 and TRBJ1-5; D uncertain. Between the trimmed V and J ends, which lost 3 bases and 1 base, there was a span of 13 bases. Per germline, CDR1 MDHEN and CDR2 SYDVKM. The CDR3 extends over 16 amino acids. This CDR3 is CASSFTGEGSNQPQHF. The CDR3 region has the DNA TGTGCCAGCAGTTTCACCGGGGAGGGAAGCAATCAGCCCCAGCATTTT. Filled out from reference TRBV28 and TRBJ1-5, the complete variable domain reads DVKVTQSSRYLVKRTGEKVFLECVQDMDHENMFWYRQDPGLGLRLIYFSYDVKMKEKGDIPEGYSVSREKKERFSLILESASTNQTSMYLCASSFTGEGSNQPQHFGDGTRLSIL.

The chain has TRBV28 and TRBJ1-6, with D perhaps TRBD1 (5 bases). In germline, CDR1 is MDHEN, CDR2 SYDVKM. This CDR3 has 13 residues. The germline V and J ends were trimmed by 7 bases and 10 bases, with 14 bases remaining between them. CDR3 DNA sequence: TGTGCCAGCAAAGCGGAGGGGAGGTCACCCCTCCACTTT. Residues: CASKAEGRSPLHF. The whole variable domain, remainder taken from reference TRBV28 and TRBJ1-6, is DVKVTQSSRYLVKRTGEKVFLECVQDMDHENMFWYRQDPGLGLRLIYFSYDVKMKEKGDIPEGYSVSREKKERFSLILESASTNQTSMYLCASKAEGRSPLHFGNGTRLTVT.

J is TRBJ2-2 and V is TRBV5-1; 7 bases fit TRBD1. The CDR3 totals 15 residues. Germline V gene lookup returns CDR1 SGHRS and CDR2 YFSETQ. Trimming at V came to 5 bases and at J to 5 bases, leaving 9 bases not matched to a gene. The CDR3 region is CASSWTGHETGELFF. CDR3 bases: TGCGCCAGCAGTTGGACAGGCCACGAGACCGGGGAGCTGTTTTTT.

V usage is TRBV4-1 and J usage is TRBJ1-6, with D hard to call. V lost 0 bases and J lost 8, with 8 bases in between. The CDR3 runs to 14 residues. Germline assignment: CDR1 MGHRA and CDR2 YSYEKL. The CDR3 bases are TGCGCCAGCAGCCAAGAGCCGGATTATTCACCCCTCCACTTT. Its protein product is CASSQEPDYSPLHF.

Details on this clone: Other nucleotide sequences from this sample produce the same CDR3. The rearrangement joins TRBV7-9 to TRBJ2-7; 8 bases match TRBD1. Losses at the gene ends were 1 base for V and 4 bases for J; bases not matched to a gene: 3. The CDR3 runs to 14 residues. The germline gives CDR1 SEHNR, CDR2 FQNEAQ (reference sequence). The CDR3 protein is CASSLGTGTYEQYF. In DNA, the CDR3 is TGTGCCAGCAGCTTAGGGACAGGGACATACGAGCAGTACTTC.

This chain connects TRBV28 to TRBJ1-3; 9 positions agree with TRBD1. CDR1 and CDR2 (germline): MDHEN, SYDVKM. The V segment lost 5 bases and the J segment 4 bases; nucleotides outside the gene matches: 12. The CDR3 spans 17 residues. DNA for the CDR3: TGTGCCAGCAGTGCTTCCCGGGACAGGGAGTTCGGAAACACCATATATTTT. Protein sequence: CASSASRDREFGNTIYF.

The V and J genes are TRBV18 and TRBJ2-5; D not resolved. Trimming shortened V by 1 base and J by 5 bases, and 8 bases separated the two germline ends. The germline V gene encodes CDR1 KGHSH and CDR2 LQKENI. The length of the CDR3 is 13 residues. CDR3 region: CASSPLDLETQYF. As DNA, the CDR3 is TGTGCCAGCTCACCACTCGACCTTGAGACCCAGTACTTC. Drawing the rest from reference TRBV18 and TRBJ2-5, the complete variable domain is NAGVMQNPRHLVRRRGQEARLRCSPMKGHSHVYWYRQLPEEGLKFMVYLQKENIIDESGMPKERFSAEFPKEGPSILRIQQVVRGDSAAYFCASSPLDLETQYFGPGTRLLVL.

This chain joins TRBV18 and TRBJ2-4; D is uncertain. Germline V CDR1 and CDR2: KGHSH, LQKENI. V lost 2 bases, J lost 10 bases, and 9 bases lay in between. This CDR3 spans 12 amino acids. The CDR3 sequence: CASSPSPEIQYF. The CDR3 region has the DNA TGTGCCAGCTCACCAAGCCCAGAGATTCAGTACTTC.

The J gene is TRBJ1-5, the V gene TRBV18; no definite D call. The V gene's germline CDR1 is KGHSH and CDR2 LQKENI. V lost 3 bases, J lost 9 bases, and 15 bases lay in between. The CDR3 extends over 14 amino acids. CDR3: CASSPAASLGPQHF. The CDR3 region has the DNA TGTGCCAGCTCACCCGCGGCCTCCTTAGGGCCCCAGCATTTT.

V gene TRBV10-2 combines with J gene TRBJ1-6; D unclear. Germline lookup yields CDR1 WSHSY and CDR2 SAAADI. The CDR3 has 16 amino acids. Trimming removed 0 bases at V and 0 bases at J, with 6 bases between. The CDR3 reads CASSESVSSYNSPLHF. CDR3 nucleotides: TGCGCCAGCAGTGAGTCTGTGAGCTCCTATAATTCACCCCTCCACTTT.